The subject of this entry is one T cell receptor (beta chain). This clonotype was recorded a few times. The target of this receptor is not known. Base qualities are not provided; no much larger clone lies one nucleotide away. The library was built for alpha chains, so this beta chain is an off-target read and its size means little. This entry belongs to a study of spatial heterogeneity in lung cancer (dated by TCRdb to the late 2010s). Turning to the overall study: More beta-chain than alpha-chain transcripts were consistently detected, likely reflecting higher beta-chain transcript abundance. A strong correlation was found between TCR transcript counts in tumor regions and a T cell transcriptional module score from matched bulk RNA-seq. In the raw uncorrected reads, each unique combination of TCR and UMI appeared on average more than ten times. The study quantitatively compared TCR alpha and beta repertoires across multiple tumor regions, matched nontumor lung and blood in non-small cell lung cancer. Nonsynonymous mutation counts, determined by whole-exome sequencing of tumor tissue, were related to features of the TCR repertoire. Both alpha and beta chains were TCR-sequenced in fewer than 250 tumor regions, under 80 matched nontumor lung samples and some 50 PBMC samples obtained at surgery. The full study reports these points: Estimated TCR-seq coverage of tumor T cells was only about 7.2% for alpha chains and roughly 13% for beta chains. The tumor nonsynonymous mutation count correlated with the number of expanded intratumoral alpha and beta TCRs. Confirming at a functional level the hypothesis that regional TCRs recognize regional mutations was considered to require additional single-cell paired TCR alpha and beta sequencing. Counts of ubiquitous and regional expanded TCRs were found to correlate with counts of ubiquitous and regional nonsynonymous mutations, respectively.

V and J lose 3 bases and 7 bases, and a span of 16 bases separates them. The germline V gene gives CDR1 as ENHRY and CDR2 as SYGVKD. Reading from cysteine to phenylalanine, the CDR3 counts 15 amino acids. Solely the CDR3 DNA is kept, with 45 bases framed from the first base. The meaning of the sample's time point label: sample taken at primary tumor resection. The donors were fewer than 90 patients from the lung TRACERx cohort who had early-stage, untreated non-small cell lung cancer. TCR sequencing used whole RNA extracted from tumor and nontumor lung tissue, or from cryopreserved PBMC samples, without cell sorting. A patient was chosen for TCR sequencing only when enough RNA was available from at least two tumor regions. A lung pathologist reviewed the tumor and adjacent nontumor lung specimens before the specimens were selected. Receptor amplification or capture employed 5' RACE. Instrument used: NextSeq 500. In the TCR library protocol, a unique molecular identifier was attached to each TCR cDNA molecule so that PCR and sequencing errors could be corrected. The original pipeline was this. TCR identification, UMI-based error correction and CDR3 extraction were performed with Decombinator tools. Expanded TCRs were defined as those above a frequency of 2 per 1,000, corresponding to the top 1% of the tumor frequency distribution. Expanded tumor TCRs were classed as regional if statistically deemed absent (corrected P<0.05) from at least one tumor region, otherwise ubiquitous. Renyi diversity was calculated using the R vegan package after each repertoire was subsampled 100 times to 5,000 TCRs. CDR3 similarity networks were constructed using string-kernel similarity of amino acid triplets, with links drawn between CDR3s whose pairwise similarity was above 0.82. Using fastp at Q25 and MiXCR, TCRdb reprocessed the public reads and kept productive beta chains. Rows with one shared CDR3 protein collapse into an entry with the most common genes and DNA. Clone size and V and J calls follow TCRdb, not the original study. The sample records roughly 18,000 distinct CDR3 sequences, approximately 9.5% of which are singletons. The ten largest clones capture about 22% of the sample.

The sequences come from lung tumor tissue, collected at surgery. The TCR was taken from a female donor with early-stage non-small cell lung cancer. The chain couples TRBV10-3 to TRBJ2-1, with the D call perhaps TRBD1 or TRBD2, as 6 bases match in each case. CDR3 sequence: CAISDSAGAGNEQFF. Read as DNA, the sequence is TGTGCCATCAGTGATTCCGCAGGGGCGGGGAATGAGCAGTTCTTC.